The 5 T cell receptor beta chains below all came from one sample that was sequenced in a study of CD8 T cells in ankylosing spondylitis (dated by TCRdb to the late 2010s). Library construction relied on 5' RACE. Data came from an Illumina HiSeq 2500. Using fastp trimming at Q25 and MiXCR clonotype assembly, TCRdb reanalyzed the public sequencing data and kept in-frame beta chains. Identical CDR3 proteins give one entry, which carries the most common genes and DNA. The sample contains some 140,000 distinct CDR3 sequences, 7.3% of them found a single time. Under 15% of the sample is held by the ten biggest clonotypes. The material sequenced was blood, either unsorted or a sorted T cell fraction (not recorded which). These receptors were collected from a female donor with ankylosing spondylitis or in good health (not recorded which).

This clonotype was detected ten times or more. The chain uses TRBV3-1 and TRBJ2-1; tentatively, D is TRBD2 (5 bases). Germline V gives CDR1 LGHDT, CDR2 YNNKEL (reference sequence). CDR3 length equals 14 residues. Trimming cost V 7 bases and J 0 bases, with 10 bases left between them. CDR3 residues: CASKSTISYNEQFF. CDR3 nucleotide sequence: TGTGCCAGCAAATCGACTATCTCCTACAATGAGCAGTTCTTC.

In this sample, this clonotype turned up many times. The V gene is TRBV5-1, the J gene TRBJ1-3; perhaps TRBD1 as D (5 bases). Germline V gives CDR1 SGHRS, CDR2 YFSETQ. Trimming took off 7 bases at V and 2 bases at J, with 13 bases between the two ends. The CDR3 extends over 14 amino acids. CDR3 protein: CASRPQGAGNTIYF. The CDR3, as DNA: TGCGCCAGCCGCCCACAAGGGGCTGGAAACACCATATATTTT.

The gene calls are TRBV4-2 and TRBJ2-2; possibly TRBD1 or TRBD2 for D (5 bases each). Germline loops: CDR1 LGHNA, CDR2 YNFKEQ. The CDR3 has 14 amino acids. V was trimmed by 8 bases and J by 6 bases, leaving 16 bases between them. The CDR3 nucleotides read TGTGCCAGCGGCCCGGGGCTCCCCTCCGGGGAGCTGTTTTTT. Translation: CASGPGLPSGELFF.

V gene TRBV7-6 combines with J gene TRBJ1-4; TRBD1 agrees at 11 bases. Germline V lookup: CDR1 SGHVS, CDR2 FNYEAQ. The ends lost 6 bases at V and 6 bases at J; junction bases unmatched: 12. The CDR3 is 17 residues long. As DNA, the CDR3 is TGTGCCAGCAGTAACTCCCGGGACAGGGGGTTATATGAAAAACTGTTTTTT. It yields the protein CASSNSRDRGLYEKLFF.

This clonotype was observed at least ten times. The chain couples TRBV12-3 or TRBV12-4 to TRBJ2-3; 11 bases agree with TRBD2. This CDR3 comprises 15 residues. Trimming at V came to 3 bases and at J to 4 bases, leaving 3 bases not matched to a gene. CDR3 DNA sequence: TGTGCCAGCAGTTTGGGACTAGCGGTTCCAGATACGCAGTATTTT. Translation: CASSLGLAVPDTQYF.